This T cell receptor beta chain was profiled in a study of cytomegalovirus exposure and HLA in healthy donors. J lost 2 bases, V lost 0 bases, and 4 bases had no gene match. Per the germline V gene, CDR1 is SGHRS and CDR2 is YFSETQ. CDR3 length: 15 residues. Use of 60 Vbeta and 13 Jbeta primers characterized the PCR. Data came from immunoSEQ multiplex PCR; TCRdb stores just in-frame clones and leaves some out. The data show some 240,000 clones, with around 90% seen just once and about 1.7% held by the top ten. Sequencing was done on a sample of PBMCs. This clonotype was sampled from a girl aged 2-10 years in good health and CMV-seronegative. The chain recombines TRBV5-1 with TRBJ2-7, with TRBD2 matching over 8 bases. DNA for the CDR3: TGCGCCAGCAGCTTGGCGGGGGGGGCCGCCTACGAGCAGTACTTC. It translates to CASSLAGGAAYEQYF.